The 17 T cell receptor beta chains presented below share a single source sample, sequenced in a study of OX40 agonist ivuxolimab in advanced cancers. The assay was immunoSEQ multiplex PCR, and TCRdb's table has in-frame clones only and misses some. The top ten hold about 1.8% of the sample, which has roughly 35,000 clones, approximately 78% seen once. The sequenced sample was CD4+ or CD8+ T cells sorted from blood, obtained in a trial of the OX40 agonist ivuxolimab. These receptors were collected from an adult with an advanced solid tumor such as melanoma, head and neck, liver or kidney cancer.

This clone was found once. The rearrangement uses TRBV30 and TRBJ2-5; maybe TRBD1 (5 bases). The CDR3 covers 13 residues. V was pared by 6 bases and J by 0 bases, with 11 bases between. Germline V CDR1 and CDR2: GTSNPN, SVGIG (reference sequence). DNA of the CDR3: TGTGCCTGCACCCAGGGCAACCAAGAGACCCAGTACTTC. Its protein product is CACTQGNQETQYF.

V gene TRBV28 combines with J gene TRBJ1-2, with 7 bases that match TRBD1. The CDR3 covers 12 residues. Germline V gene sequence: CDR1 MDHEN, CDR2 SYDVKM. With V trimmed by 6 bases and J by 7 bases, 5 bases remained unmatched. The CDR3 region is CASRGQIFGYTF. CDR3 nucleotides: TGTGCCAGCAGGGGACAGATCTTTGGCTACACCTTC.

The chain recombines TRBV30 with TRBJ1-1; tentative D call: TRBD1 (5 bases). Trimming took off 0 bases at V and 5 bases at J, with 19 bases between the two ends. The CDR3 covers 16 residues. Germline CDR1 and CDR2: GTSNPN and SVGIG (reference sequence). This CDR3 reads CAWSVRNWGSGTEAFF. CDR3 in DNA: TGTGCCTGGAGTGTACGAAATTGGGGCTCAGGGACTGAAGCTTTCTTT.

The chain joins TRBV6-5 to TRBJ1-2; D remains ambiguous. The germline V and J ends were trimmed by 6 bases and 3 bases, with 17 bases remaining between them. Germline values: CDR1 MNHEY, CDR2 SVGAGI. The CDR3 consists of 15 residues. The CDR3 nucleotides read TGTGCCAGCAGAGGCAGCGGAGGGCCGGACTATGGCTACACCTTC. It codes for CASRGSGGPDYGYTF.

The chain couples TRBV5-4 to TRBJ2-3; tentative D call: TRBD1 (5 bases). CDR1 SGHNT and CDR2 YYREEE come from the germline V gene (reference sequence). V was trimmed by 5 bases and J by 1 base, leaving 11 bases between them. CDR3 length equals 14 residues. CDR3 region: CASRQVQGTDTQYF. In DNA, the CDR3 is TGTGCCAGCAGGCAAGTACAGGGCACAGATACGCAGTATTTT.

The CDR3 sequence: CASSLATIGGGSEKLFF. In DNA, the CDR3 is TGCGCCAGCAGCTTGGCCACTATCGGGGGCGGGAGTGAAAAACTGTTTTTT. The chain recombines TRBV5-1 with TRBJ1-4, with D possibly being TRBD1 (6 bases). The CDR3 totals 17 residues. Germline V CDR1 and CDR2: SGHRS, YFSETQ. Trimming removed 0 bases from V and 7 bases from J, with 19 bases in between.

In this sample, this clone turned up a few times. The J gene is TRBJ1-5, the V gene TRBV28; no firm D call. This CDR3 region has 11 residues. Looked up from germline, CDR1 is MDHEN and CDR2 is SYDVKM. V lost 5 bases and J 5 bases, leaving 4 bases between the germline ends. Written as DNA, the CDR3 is TGTGCCAGCAGTCCCGATCAGCCCCAGCATTTT. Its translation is CASSPDQPQHF. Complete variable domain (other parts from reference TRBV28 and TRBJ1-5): DVKVTQSSRYLVKRTGEKVFLECVQDMDHENMFWYRQDPGLGLRLIYFSYDVKMKEKGDIPEGYSVSREKKERFSLILESASTNQTSMYLCASSPDQPQHFGDGTRLSIL.

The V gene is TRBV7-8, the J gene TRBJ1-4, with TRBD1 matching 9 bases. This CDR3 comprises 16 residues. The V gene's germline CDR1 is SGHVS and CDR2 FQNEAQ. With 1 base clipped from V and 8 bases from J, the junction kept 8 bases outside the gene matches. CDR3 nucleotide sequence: TGTGCCAGCAGCTTAGATTGGGGGGGACAGGGCGAAAAACTGTTTTTT. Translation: CASSLDWGGQGEKLFF.

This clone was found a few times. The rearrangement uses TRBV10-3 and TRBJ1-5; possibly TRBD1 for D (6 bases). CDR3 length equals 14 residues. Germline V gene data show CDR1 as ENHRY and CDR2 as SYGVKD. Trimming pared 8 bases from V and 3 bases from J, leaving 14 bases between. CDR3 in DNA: TGTGCCATCGGGGAAACAGGGAACAATCAGCCCCAGCATTTT. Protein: CAIGETGNNQPQHF.

The CDR3 protein is CASSIRQNTEAFF. DNA for the CDR3: TGTGCCAGTAGTATACGACAGAACACTGAAGCTTTCTTT. The chain joins TRBV19 to TRBJ1-1, with D unresolved. The CDR3 contains 13 residues. The V gene lost 2 bases and the J gene lost 1 base, with 5 bases spanning the gap. Germline V gene data show CDR1 as LNHDA and CDR2 as SQIVND (reference sequence).

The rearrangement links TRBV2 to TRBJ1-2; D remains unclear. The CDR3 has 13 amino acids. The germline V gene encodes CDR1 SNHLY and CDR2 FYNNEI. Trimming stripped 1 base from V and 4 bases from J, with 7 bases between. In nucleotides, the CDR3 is TGTGCCAGCAGTGAAGGGAGACTCTATGGCTACACCTTC. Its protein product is CASSEGRLYGYTF.

CDR3 in amino acids: CASSYTYLGGEQFF. The CDR3 DNA is TGTGCCAGCAGTTACACCTACCTAGGAGGTGAGCAGTTCTTC. The chain links TRBV6-5 to TRBJ2-1; a possible D gene is TRBD2 (5 bases). CDR1 and CDR2 from the germline V gene are MNHEY and SVGAGI. Trimming shortened V by 2 bases and J by 9 bases, and 14 bases separated the two germline ends. CDR3 length: 14 amino acids.

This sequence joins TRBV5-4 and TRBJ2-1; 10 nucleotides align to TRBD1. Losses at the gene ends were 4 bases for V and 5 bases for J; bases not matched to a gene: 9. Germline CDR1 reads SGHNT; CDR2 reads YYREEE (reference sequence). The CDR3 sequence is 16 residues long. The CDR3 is CASSTSGTGVDNEQFF. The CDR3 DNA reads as TGTGCCAGCAGCACCTCCGGGACAGGGGTGGACAATGAGCAGTTCTTC.

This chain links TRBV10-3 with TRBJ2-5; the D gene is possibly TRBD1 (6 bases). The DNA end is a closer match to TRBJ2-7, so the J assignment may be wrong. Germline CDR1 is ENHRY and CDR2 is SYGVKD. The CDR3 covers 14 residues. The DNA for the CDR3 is TGTGCCATCAGTGGGGGGACAATTTCCTACGAGCAGTACTTC. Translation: CAISGGTISYEQYF.

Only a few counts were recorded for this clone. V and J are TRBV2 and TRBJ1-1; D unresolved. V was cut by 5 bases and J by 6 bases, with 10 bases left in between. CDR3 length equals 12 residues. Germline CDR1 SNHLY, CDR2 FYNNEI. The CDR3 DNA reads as TGTGCCAGCAGTAGCCGGGTCGCTGAAGCTTTCTTT. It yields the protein CASSSRVAEAFF.

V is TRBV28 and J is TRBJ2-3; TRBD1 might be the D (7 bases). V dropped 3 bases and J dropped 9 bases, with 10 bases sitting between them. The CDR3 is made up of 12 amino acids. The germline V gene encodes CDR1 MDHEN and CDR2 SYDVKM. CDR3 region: CASSLPGGTQYF. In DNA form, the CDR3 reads TGTGCCAGCAGTTTGCCAGGGGGGACGCAGTATTTT.

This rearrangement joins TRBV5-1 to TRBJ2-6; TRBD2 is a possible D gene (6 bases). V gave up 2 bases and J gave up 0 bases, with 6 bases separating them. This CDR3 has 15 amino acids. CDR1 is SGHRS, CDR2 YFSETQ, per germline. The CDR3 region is CASSFGGSGANVLTF. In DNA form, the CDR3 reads TGCGCCAGCAGCTTCGGGGGCTCTGGGGCCAACGTCCTGACTTTC.